Below are 20 T cell receptor beta chains sequenced from a single sample in a study of control samples from healthy donors and cancer patients. Clones were read by immunoSEQ multiplex PCR, and TCRdb kept only the in-frame ones, dropping some. The table lists about 150,000 clones, over 85% of them singletons. The sample was blood. The receptors come from a man between 18 and 35 years old in good health.

The rearrangement links TRBV16 to TRBJ1-2; no reliable D call. Trimming shortened V by 0 bases and J by 5 bases, and 16 bases separated the two germline ends. The CDR3 contains 16 residues. CDR1 is KGHSY, CDR2 FQNENV, per germline. CDR3 region: CASSQSTVSLVYGYTF. The CDR3 DNA reads TGTGCCAGCAGCCAATCCACAGTGTCACTGGTTTATGGCTACACCTTC. Variable domain in full (rest from reference TRBV16 and TRBJ1-2): GEEVAQTPKHLVRGEGQKAKLYCAPIKGHSYVFWYQQVLKNEFKFLISFQNENVFDETGMPKERFSAKCLPNSPCSLEIQATKLEDSAVYFCASSQSTVSLVYGYTFGSGTRLTVV.

The chain is built from TRBV4-1 and TRBJ2-2; D gene uncertain. CDR3 size: 14 residues. V was pared by 1 base and J by 6 bases, with 9 bases between. In germline, CDR1 is MGHRA, CDR2 YSYEKL. The CDR3 nucleotides are TGCGCCAGCAGCCAAGTAATAAGCCCCGGGGAGCTGTTTTTT. Encoded protein: CASSQVISPGELFF.

The chain employs TRBV18 and TRBJ1-1; unclear D gene. This CDR3 is 15 amino acids long. V lost 3 bases and J 3 bases, leaving 14 bases between the germline ends. Germline V gives CDR1 KGHSH, CDR2 LQKENI. The DNA of the CDR3 is TGTGCCAGCTCACCGGATTTGGGTTATGACACTGAAGCTTTCTTT. Its translation: CASSPDLGYDTEAFF.

The chain is built from TRBV6-1 and TRBJ1-1; D possibly corresponds to TRBD1 (5 bases). There are 17 residues in the CDR3. CDR1 is MNHNS and CDR2 is SASEGT in the germline V gene. V shed 2 bases and J shed 6 bases, with 22 bases lying between them. This chain's CDR3 is CASSEWATSGGKSEAFF. The CDR3 DNA follows: TGTGCCAGCAGTGAATGGGCCACCTCGGGGGGTAAATCTGAAGCTTTCTTT.

This chain links TRBV6-5 with TRBJ2-1; 8 bases line up with TRBD2. In germline, CDR1 is MNHEY, CDR2 SVGAGI. The CDR3 is 12 amino acids. J lost 8 bases, V lost 8 bases, and 5 bases had no gene match. The chain's CDR3 is CASGRGGDEQFF. CDR3 nucleotides: TGTGCCAGCGGACGGGGGGGCGATGAGCAGTTCTTC.

V and J are TRBV7-9 and TRBJ1-2; D remains ambiguous. With 0 bases removed from V and 7 bases from J, the gap between germline ends came to 6 bases. From germline, CDR1 is SEHNR and CDR2 FQNEAQ (reference sequence). CDR3 size: 12 residues. In DNA, the CDR3 is TGTGCCAGCAGCTTAGCGAGCTTTGGCTACACCTTC. It codes for CASSLASFGYTF.

V is TRBV30 and J is TRBJ2-6; D might be TRBD1 (5 bases). The CDR3 is made up of 14 amino acids. The V gene lost 6 bases and the J gene lost 2 bases, with 11 bases spanning the gap. Germline V gives CDR1 GTSNPN, CDR2 SVGIG (reference sequence). CDR3 DNA sequence: TGTGCCTGTAGGGGTGGGCCTGGGGCCAACGTCCTGACTTTC. Translated, it gives CACRGGPGANVLTF.

The chain employs TRBV6-5 and TRBJ2-1; 9 bases align to TRBD1. In germline, CDR1 is MNHEY, CDR2 SVGAGI. V trimming: 0 bases; J trimming: 7 bases; junction bases outside the gene matches: 7. This CDR3 has 16 residues. The chain's CDR3 is CASSYSWTGESNEQFF. As DNA, the CDR3 is TGTGCCAGCAGTTACTCCTGGACAGGGGAGAGTAATGAGCAGTTCTTC.

This chain connects TRBV30 to TRBJ2-7; 8 nucleotides line up with TRBD2. Germline V gene sequence: CDR1 GTSNPN, CDR2 SVGIG (reference sequence). There are 19 residues in the CDR3. J gave up 3 bases and V 1 base, and 20 bases lay outside the gene matches. The CDR3 DNA follows: TGTGCCTGGAGTGGATGGGCTAGCGGGTCCCCCTTGGCTCTCTACGAGCAGTACTTC. This gives the protein CAWSGWASGSPLALYEQYF.

The V gene is TRBV11-2, the J gene TRBJ2-2; TRBD1 aligns across 8 bases. The CDR3 consists of 18 residues. J lost 3 bases, V lost 5 bases, and 14 bases had no gene match. Germline CDR1 and CDR2: SGHAT and FQNNGV. CDR3 bases: TGTGCCAGCAGCCCCCGGGACAGGCCGCCGTTGCACACCGGGGAGCTGTTTTTT. Translated: CASSPRDRPPLHTGELFF.

This clone has just one count. The V and J genes are TRBV19 and TRBJ2-7; 8 positions match TRBD2. Trimming removed 6 bases from V and 0 bases from J; junction bases left unmatched: 7. The CDR3 sequence is 15 residues long. The germline V gene has CDR1 LNHDA and CDR2 SQIVND (reference sequence). This CDR3 reads CASSPSGGFSYEQYF. CDR3 nucleotide sequence: TGTGCCAGTAGCCCCTCGGGGGGGTTCTCCTACGAGCAGTACTTC.

V is TRBV9 and J is TRBJ2-5; 8 nucleotides agree with TRBD1. This CDR3 is 15 amino acids long. Trimming cost V 3 bases and J 2 bases; bases outside gene matches: 6. The germline CDR1 and CDR2 sequences are SGDLS and YYNGEE. CDR3 nucleotide sequence: TGTGCCAGCAGCGCACCGGGACAGGTACAAGAGACCCAGTACTTC. It encodes CASSAPGQVQETQYF.

In its sample, this clone was seen once. The chain recombines TRBV5-1 with TRBJ1-1; 7 bases align to TRBD1. This CDR3 contains 18 residues. Germline CDR1 SGHRS, CDR2 YFSETQ. J lost 1 base, V lost 1 base, and 13 bases had no gene match. CDR3 nucleotides: TGCGCCAGCAGCTTGATTACGACTACAGGGGCGCCGAACACTGAAGCTTTCTTT. Amino acids: CASSLITTTGAPNTEAFF.

The rearrangement joins TRBV30 to TRBJ1-1, with TRBD1 identical over 7 bases. The CDR3 sequence is 13 residues long. The ends lost 6 bases at V and 1 base at J; junction bases unmatched: 5. Germline V gene lookup returns CDR1 GTSNPN and CDR2 SVGIG (reference sequence). CDR3 region: CACGWDRNTEAFF. CDR3 bases: TGTGCCTGTGGTTGGGACAGGAACACTGAAGCTTTCTTT.

V gene TRBV25-1 combines with J gene TRBJ2-2; no clear D. Germline assignment: CDR1 MGHDK and CDR2 SYGVNS. V lost 0 bases, J lost 2 bases, and 13 bases lay in between. The CDR3 runs 17 residues. The CDR3 sequence is CASSEYIRSPNTGELFF. CDR3 DNA sequence: TGTGCCAGCAGTGAATATATCCGGAGCCCTAACACCGGGGAGCTGTTTTTT.

The rearrangement joins TRBV11-2 to TRBJ1-6; 8 bases are a match to TRBD1. Germline CDR1 and CDR2: SGHAT and FQNNGV. V shed 4 bases, J shed 4 bases, and the junction held 6 bases outside the gene matches. The CDR3 sequence is 16 residues long. In DNA, the CDR3 is TGTGCCAGCAGCTCAACCGGGACAGGTTATAATTCACCCCTCCACTTT. Protein product: CASSSTGTGYNSPLHF.

This clone was seen a few times. The chain carries TRBV12-3 or TRBV12-4 and TRBJ2-3, with D hard to call. The V end lost 6 bases, the J end lost 6 bases, and 10 bases lay between the germline ends. This CDR3 contains 12 residues. The CDR3 sequence is CASSLFLDTQYF. In DNA form, the CDR3 reads TGTGCCAGCAGCCTTTTCTTGGATACGCAGTATTTT.

The CDR3 reads CASSQPYRGGTEAFF. CDR3 coding DNA: TGTGCCAGCAGCCAACCCTACAGAGGTGGGACTGAAGCTTTCTTT. The chain uses TRBV14 and TRBJ1-1; D remains ambiguous. CDR1 SGHDN and CDR2 FVKESK come from the germline V gene. V dropped 2 bases and J dropped 5 bases, with 15 bases sitting between them. The CDR3 has 15 amino acids. Supplemented by reference TRBV14 and TRBJ1-1, the full variable domain reads EAGVTQFPSHSVIEKGQTVTLRCDPISGHDNLYWYRRVMGKEIKFLLHFVKESKQDESGMPNNRFLAERTGGTYSTLKVQPAELEDSGVYFCASSQPYRGGTEAFFGQGTRLTVV.

V and J are TRBV19 and TRBJ2-1, with 11 bases lining up with TRBD2. V lost 1 base, J lost 7 bases, and 3 bases stayed unmatched. The CDR3 covers 15 residues. From germline, CDR1 is LNHDA and CDR2 SQIVND (reference sequence). The CDR3, as DNA: TGTGCCAGTAGTATAGGAACTAGCGGGGGAAATGAGCAGTTCTTC. It is translated as CASSIGTSGGNEQFF. Filled out from reference TRBV19 and TRBJ2-1, the complete variable domain reads DGGITQSPKYLFRKEGQNVTLSCEQNLNHDAMYWYRQDPGQGLRLIYYSQIVNDFQKGDIAEGYSVSREKKESFPLTVTSAQKNPTAFYLCASSIGTSGGNEQFFGPGTRLTVL.

The chain joins TRBV25-1 to TRBJ2-3; 8 bases map to TRBD1. Germline V gene lookup returns CDR1 MGHDK and CDR2 SYGVNS. V lost 5 bases and J lost 5; bases outside the gene matches: 9. This CDR3 has 15 amino acids. CDR3 sequence reads: CASSFLGTGGDTQYF. In nucleotides, the CDR3 is TGTGCCAGCAGTTTTTTAGGAACAGGGGGAGATACGCAGTATTTT.